The 26 T cell receptor beta chains below were found in one sample sequenced in a study of vaccination and CD4 T cells after COVID-19 (dated by TCRdb to between 2022 and 2023). Libraries were prepared through PCR. Sequenced on an Illumina iSeq 100. DNA from cultured CD4+ T cells underwent TCR sequencing with the Oncomine TCR Beta short-read assay at the Johns Hopkins FTIC core. The public reads were run again by TCRdb, first through fastp at Q25 and then through MiXCR, and only productive beta chains were kept. Under each unique CDR3 protein, matching rows form one entry showing the most common genes and DNA. The sample profile shows 10,000 to 13,000 distinct CDR3 sequences; 54% of them were found once. The top ten constitute approximately 10% of the sample. These receptors lack a known antigen. In the paper's terms, the treatment or condition label means: approximately 10-day PBMC culture with coronavirus spike peptide pools or control peptides (ViraFEST assay).

Sequenced: CD4+ T cells from blood, cultured in vitro. The origin of the receptors is a human donor who had recovered from COVID-19.

In its sample, this clonotype was seen a few times. The chain carries TRBV6-2 or TRBV6-3 and TRBJ1-1; D gene ambiguous. The CDR3 covers 13 residues. Germline V gene lookup returns CDR1 MNHEY and CDR2 SVGEGT. V was trimmed by 4 bases and J by 1 base, leaving 7 bases between them. The CDR3 sequence: CASSLQRNTEAFF. CDR3 bases: TGTGCCAGCAGTTTACAGAGGAACACTGAAGCTTTCTTT.

The J gene is TRBJ1-2, the V gene TRBV6-4; TRBD1 might be the D (5 bases). Looked up from germline, CDR1 is MRHNA and CDR2 is SNTAGT. The ends were cut back, 4 bases at V and 4 bases at J, with 10 bases in the middle. This CDR3 is 13 amino acids long. CDR3 bases: TGTGCCAGCAGTGCCGGACACAGCTATGGCTACACCTTC. It yields the protein CASSAGHSYGYTF.

The chain combines TRBV11-2 with TRBJ2-2, with TRBD2 as a possible D gene (6 bases). This CDR3 contains 15 residues. The germline gives CDR1 SGHAT, CDR2 FQNNGV. V lost 3 bases and J lost 1, with 9 bases in between. In DNA, the CDR3 is TGTGCCAGCAGCTTGGGTAGCGGGAACACCGGGGAGCTGTTTTTT. This gives the protein CASSLGSGNTGELFF.

This clonotype was counted a single time. The chain recombines TRBV20-1 with TRBJ2-1; perhaps TRBD1 as D (6 bases). V was pared by 0 bases and J by 4 bases, with 13 bases between. Per germline, CDR1 DFQATT and CDR2 SNEGSKA (reference sequence). This CDR3 spans 15 amino acids. CDR3 residues: CSARDMGAGYNEQFF. The CDR3 coding sequence is TGCAGTGCTAGAGATATGGGGGCTGGATACAATGAGCAGTTCTTC.

The CDR3 DNA sequence: TGTGCCAGCAGTGAAGCCCCCGCCGTTCAGTACTTC. It translates to CASSEAPAVQYF. This chain uses TRBV2 with TRBJ2-4; D gene unclear. This CDR3 is built from 12 residues. The V end lost 0 bases, the J end lost 11 bases, and 8 bases lay between the germline ends. Looked up from germline, CDR1 is SNHLY and CDR2 is FYNNEI.

This chain uses TRBV6-2 or TRBV6-3 with TRBJ2-1; 15 positions agree with TRBD2. The junction had 4 bases not matched to a gene; V was cut back by 6 bases and J by 7 bases. The CDR3 spans 15 residues. CDR1 is MNHEY and CDR2 is SVGEGT in the germline V gene. The CDR3 region has the DNA TGTGCCAGCAGCCGGACTAGCGGGAGGGCAAATGAGCAGTTCTTC. This encodes CASSRTSGRANEQFF.

The chain recombines TRBV20-1 with TRBJ2-7; possibly TRBD2 for D (6 bases). Germline V gene lookup returns CDR1 DFQATT and CDR2 SNEGSKA (reference sequence). With 3 bases removed from V and 5 bases from J, the gap between germline ends came to 14 bases. This CDR3 region has 13 residues. CDR3 bases: TGCAGTGCTAGCCGCGGGGCAGATCACGAGCAGTACTTC. As protein: CSASRGADHEQYF.

V and J are TRBV30 and TRBJ2-5; D is unresolved. Deletions cut 0 bases from V and 3 bases from J, with 14 bases between. Germline V gives CDR1 GTSNPN, CDR2 SVGIG (reference sequence). The CDR3 is 15 amino acids. This CDR3 reads CAWSVQGFYEETQYF. The CDR3 bases are TGTGCCTGGAGTGTACAAGGGTTCTACGAAGAGACCCAGTACTTC.

The chain uses TRBV10-3 and TRBJ1-1, with D possibly TRBD1 on 6 matching bases. The germline V gene encodes CDR1 ENHRY and CDR2 SYGVKD. V was trimmed by 4 bases and J by 0 bases, leaving 6 bases between them. The CDR3 loop spans 13 amino acids. The CDR3 is CAISGDMNTEAFF. CDR3 coding DNA: TGTGCCATCAGTGGGGACATGAACACTGAAGCTTTCTTT.

The chain links TRBV7-9 to TRBJ2-2; D uncertain. V was cut by 2 bases and J by 7 bases, with 11 bases left in between. The CDR3 has 14 amino acids. Germline V gene sequence: CDR1 SEHNR, CDR2 FQNEAQ (reference sequence). CDR3 bases: TGTGCCAGCAGCTTAAATGGTCGTAACGGGGAGCTGTTTTTT. It specifies CASSLNGRNGELFF.

This clonotype came up a few times. This chain joins TRBV20-1 and TRBJ2-7; D uncertain. In germline, CDR1 is DFQATT, CDR2 SNEGSKA (reference sequence). Between the trimmed V and J ends, which lost 3 bases and 4 bases, there was a span of 7 bases. CDR3 length equals 11 residues. CDR3 in DNA: TGCAGTGCTAGCCCCGGGTACGAGCAGTACTTC. Translation: CSASPGYEQYF.

This chain links TRBV20-1 with TRBJ1-1; D is undetermined. The CDR3 has 11 residues. The germline gives CDR1 DFQATT, CDR2 SNEGSKA (reference sequence). Deletions cut 4 bases from V and 7 bases from J, with 10 bases between. CDR3 residues: CSATPGFEAFF. The CDR3 DNA is TGCAGTGCTACTCCGGGTTTTGAAGCTTTCTTT.

The chain carries TRBV5-1 and TRBJ1-2; D might be TRBD1 (5 bases). Looked up from germline, CDR1 is SGHRS and CDR2 is YFSETQ. V was pared by 2 bases and J by 4 bases, with 12 bases between. CDR3 length: 14 amino acids. The CDR3 coding sequence is TGCGCCAGCAGCTTCGATCAGGGTCCCTATGGCTACACCTTC. Its protein is CASSFDQGPYGYTF.

This clonotype was seen a single time. The rearrangement joins TRBV30 to TRBJ2-7; D is perhaps TRBD1 or TRBD2 (5 bases each). The CDR3 covers 15 residues. Trimming cost V 0 bases and J 7 bases, with 19 bases left between them. Germline V lookup: CDR1 GTSNPN, CDR2 SVGIG (reference sequence). The CDR3 DNA sequence: TGTGCCTGGAGTGTAGTGGGGCGGGCCTTCGGGGAGCAGTACTTC. This translates into CAWSVVGRAFGEQYF. Filled out from reference TRBV30 and TRBJ2-7, the complete variable domain reads SQTIHQWPATLVQPVGSPLSLECTVEGTSNPNLYWYRQAAGRGLQLLFYSVGIGQISSEVPQNLSASRPQDRQFILSSKKLLLSDSGFYLCAWSVVGRAFGEQYFGPGTRLTVT.

The V and J genes are TRBV20-1 and TRBJ2-5; the D is unclear. This CDR3 spans 10 amino acids. The V gene's germline CDR1 is DFQATT and CDR2 SNEGSKA (reference sequence). Trimming pared 7 bases from V and 2 bases from J, leaving 5 bases between. CDR3 DNA sequence: TGCAGTGTTAGGCAAGAGACCCAGTACTTC. It encodes CSVRQETQYF.

This chain links TRBV12-3 or TRBV12-4 with TRBJ2-5; D tentatively reads TRBD1 or TRBD2 (5 bases each). CDR3 length equals 15 residues. Trimming took 3 bases from V and 0 from J, leaving 11 bases between them. The CDR3 nucleotides are TGTGCCAGCAGTTTTCAAGGGACCTACCAAGAGACCCAGTACTTC. It is translated as CASSFQGTYQETQYF.

The chain has TRBV7-8 and TRBJ2-5, with 7 bases aligning to TRBD1. The CDR3 runs 14 residues. Per the germline V gene, CDR1 is SGHVS and CDR2 is FQNEAQ. Trimming took 5 bases from V and 4 from J; bases not matched to a gene: 7. In nucleotides, the CDR3 is TGTGCCAGCAGCGGCCCCTCAGGGGGAGAGACCCAGTACTTC. As protein: CASSGPSGGETQYF.

V usage is TRBV20-1 and J usage is TRBJ1-2, with a possible D match to TRBD1 (6 bases). Trimming took off 3 bases at V and 4 bases at J, with 15 bases between the two ends. The CDR3 runs 14 residues. Germline CDR1 is DFQATT and CDR2 is SNEGSKA (reference sequence). Here the CDR3 reads CSASKTGLSYGYTF. CDR3 nucleotides: TGCAGTGCTAGTAAGACAGGCCTCTCCTATGGCTACACCTTC.

The V call is TRBV20-1, the J call TRBJ2-1; TRBD2 might be the D (6 bases). The CDR3 contains 13 residues. Trimming took 1 base from V and 10 from J, leaving 14 bases between them. CDR1 DFQATT and CDR2 SNEGSKA come from the germline V gene (reference sequence). CDR3 in amino acids: CSARAGVIEEQFF. The CDR3 DNA follows: TGCAGTGCTAGAGCGGGAGTGATTGAGGAGCAGTTCTTC.

The table lists this clonotype with a count of one. The chain carries TRBV20-1 and TRBJ1-4; D ambiguous. In germline, CDR1 is DFQATT, CDR2 SNEGSKA (reference sequence). With 0 bases removed from V and 7 bases from J, the gap between germline ends came to 12 bases. There are 14 residues in the CDR3. CDR3 nucleotides: TGCAGTGCTAGAGATCCAGAAGGTGGTGAAAAACTGTTTTTT. Its protein is CSARDPEGGEKLFF.

For this clonotype: The junction departs from germline at one end; a sequencing error may be responsible. J is TRBJ1-2 and V is TRBV5-4, with TRBD1 matching 7 bases. Germline V gives CDR1 SGHNT, CDR2 YYREEE (reference sequence). CDR3 size: 14 residues. The CDR3 here is CASRLLGRGDGYTF. The CDR3 DNA reads TGTGCCAGCCGCTTACTTGGCAGGGGGGATGGCTACACCTTC.

V gene TRBV7-9 combines with J gene TRBJ1-1, with unresolved D. Trimming cost V 5 bases and J 5 bases, with 12 bases left between them. The CDR3 contains 13 residues. CDR1 is SEHNR and CDR2 is FQNEAQ in the germline V gene (reference sequence). The DNA of the CDR3 is TGTGCCAGCAGCACCCCCGGCGATACTGAAGCTTTCTTT. It specifies CASSTPGDTEAFF. Based on the CDR3 plus reference TRBV7-9 and TRBJ1-1, the full variable domain is DTGVSQNPRHKITKRGQNVTFRCDPISEHNRLYWYRQTLGQGPEFLTYFQNEAQLEKSRLLSDRFSAERPKGSFSTLEIQRTEQGDSAMYLCASSTPGDTEAFFGQGTRLTVV.

V gene TRBV15 combines with J gene TRBJ2-5, with 10 bases lining up with TRBD1. V was clipped by 0 bases and J by 5 bases; unmatched bases: 9. Germline CDR1 is LNHNV and CDR2 is YYDKDF (reference sequence). CDR3 length: 17 amino acids. In DNA form, the CDR3 reads TGTGCCACCAGCAGAGATGGCTCTGGGACAGGGGCGGAGACCCAGTACTTC. Translation gives CATSRDGSGTGAETQYF.

V usage is TRBV12-3 or TRBV12-4 and J usage is TRBJ1-6, with 8 positions matching TRBD1. This CDR3 is 15 amino acids long. Unmatched junction bases numbered 4, after V lost 3 bases and J lost 6 bases. CDR3 region: CASSLQGTGNSPLHF. The CDR3 DNA is TGTGCCAGCAGTTTGCAGGGGACAGGTAATTCACCCCTCCACTTT.

This clonotype rates as medium-sized. The CDR3 spells CASGQGFSPLHF. CDR3 nucleotide sequence: TGTGCCAGCGGACAGGGTTTTTCACCCCTCCACTTT. J is TRBJ1-6 and V is TRBV27; 8 bases match TRBD1. Trimming removed 8 bases from V and 9 bases from J; junction bases left unmatched: 3. The germline gives CDR1 MNHEY, CDR2 SMNVEV (reference sequence). This CDR3 is 12 amino acids long.

This chain connects TRBV19 to TRBJ2-6; no definite D call. Trimming took off 3 bases at V and 6 bases at J, with 36 bases between the two ends. The CDR3 is made up of 23 amino acids. Per the germline V gene, CDR1 is LNHDA and CDR2 is SQIVND (reference sequence). CDR3 loop: CASSMPRWAPRKDGGDPANVLTF. The DNA for the CDR3 is TGTGCCAGTAGTATGCCCAGGTGGGCCCCCCGGAAGGACGGCGGAGATCCGGCCAACGTCCTGACTTTC.